This is a list of T cell receptor beta chains from one sample in a study of cytomegalovirus exposure and HLA in healthy donors. Assay used: immunoSEQ multiplex PCR; TCRdb lists only in-frame clones, some missing. Seen here are over 150,000 clones, roughly 80% observed once, and the top ten hold 4.3%. Source material: PBMCs. The source is a man aged 35-49 years in good health and CMV-seronegative. The CDR3 runs from the conserved cysteine through the conserved F or W. A D gene is named only where the DNA matches it firmly. Size values are once, few and many counts, or a class for expanded clones, and some rows have none.

.	TRBV11-3	.	TRBJ2-1	15	CASSQEPGSYNEQFF	TGTGCCAGCAGCCAAGAACCGGGCTCCTACAATGAGCAGTTCTTC
TRBD2	TRBV10-3	.	TRBJ2-1	17	CAISESGLAGGYNEQFF	TGTGCCATCAGTGAGTCGGGACTAGCGGGGGGATACAATGAGCAGTTCTTC
TRBD1	TRBV2	.	TRBJ1-2	13	CASSLQGKSGYTF	TGTGCCAGCAGTTTACAGGGGAAGAGTGGCTACACCTTC
.	TRBV6-5	few	TRBJ1-2	13	CASSWGWEEGYTF	TGTGCCAGCAGTTGGGGTTGGGAGGAGGGCTACACCTTC
.	TRBV11-2	.	TRBJ2-3	16	CASSPHLERGTDTQYF	TGTGCCAGCAGCCCGCATCTTGAGAGGGGCACAGATACGCAGTATTTT
TRBD1	TRBV30	.	TRBJ1-2	14	CAWDTGDRAYGYTF	TGTGCCTGGGATACCGGGGACAGGGCCTATGGCTACACCTTC
TRBD2	TRBV5-1	.	TRBJ2-3	18	CASSPGLAGAPVLDTQYF	TGCGCCAGCAGCCCGGGACTAGCGGGGGCGCCGGTACTGGATACGCAGTATTTT
TRBD1	TRBV7-3	.	TRBJ2-7	16	CASSLRGGQGAYEQYF	TGTGCCAGCAGCTTAAGAGGTGGACAGGGGGCCTACGAGCAGTACTTC
.	TRBV7-2	once	TRBJ1-3	13	CASSDSSGNTIYF	TGTGCCAGCAGCGACAGCTCTGGAAACACCATATATTTT
TRBD1	TRBV28	.	TRBJ2-7	13	CASSFTGAYEQYF	TGTGCCAGCAGTTTCACAGGGGCCTACGAGCAGTACTTC
TRBD1	TRBV10-1	.	TRBJ2-5	14	CASSEDRAGETQYF	TGCGCCAGCAGTGAGGACAGGGCTGGGGAGACCCAGTACTTC
TRBD1	TRBV5-4	.	TRBJ2-7	15	CASSTTGVMSYEQYF	TGTGCCAGCAGCACTACAGGGGTAATGTCGTACGAGCAGTACTTC
.	TRBV28	.	TRBJ1-5	11	CAGSSKRPPHF	TGTGCCGGCAGTTCGAAGCGCCCCCCGCATTTT
.	TRBV7-2	.	TRBJ2-5	13	CASTPGAFETQYF	TGTGCCAGCACGCCGGGAGCTTTCGAGACCCAGTACTTC
.	TRBV6-5	.	TRBJ2-5	12	CASWQGPETQYF	TGTGCCAGCTGGCAGGGCCCAGAGACCCAGTACTTC
.	TRBV28	.	TRBJ1-5	15	CASSLTDRLGQPQHF	TGTGCCAGCAGTTTAACCGACAGGCTCGGACAGCCCCAGCATTTT
.	TRBV28	.	TRBJ1-1	14	CASGPGALNTEAFF	TGTGCCAGCGGGCCAGGGGCTCTGAACACTGAAGCTTTCTTT
.	TRBV7-8	.	TRBJ1-5	15	CASSLGGQSNQPQHF	TGTGCCAGCAGCTTAGGAGGACAGAGCAATCAGCCCCAGCATTTT
.	TRBV7-9	.	TRBJ2-1	15	CSSSFDGGGADEQFF	TGTTCCAGCAGCTTTGACGGTGGCGGTGCCGATGAGCAGTTCTTC
.	TRBV7-6	.	TRBJ1-3	17	CASSLVRGSRSGNTIYF	TGTGCCAGCAGCTTAGTAAGAGGGAGCCGCTCTGGAAACACCATATATTTT
TRBD1	TRBV28	few	TRBJ2-2	16	CASSLGDRVDTGELFF	TGTGCCAGCAGTTTAGGGGACAGGGTAGACACCGGGGAGCTGTTTTTT
.	TRBV11-2	once	TRBJ2-7	14	CASSLDGKTYEQYF	TGTGCCAGCAGCCTGGACGGGAAAACCTACGAGCAGTACTTC
.	TRBV7-6	.	TRBJ2-7	16	CASSLVTGVLSTEQYF	TGTGCCAGCAGCTTAGTGACCGGGGTTCTAAGTACGGAGCAGTACTTC
.	TRBV27	few	TRBJ1-2	13	CASSEDSFHGYTF	TGTGCCAGCAGTGAGGACAGCTTCCATGGCTACACCTTC
.	TRBV7-8	few	TRBJ2-5	14	CASSLGRRKETQYF	TGTGCCAGCAGCTTAGGGCGGCGGAAAGAGACCCAGTACTTC
TRBD2	TRBV7-6	.	TRBJ2-5	13	CASSRGVEETQYF	TGTGCCAGCAGCCGGGGGGTGGAGGAGACCCAGTACTTC
.	TRBV18	.	TRBJ1-2	16	CASSQVPRGADYGYTF	TGTGCCAGCTCCCAAGTCCCTCGGGGGGCGGACTATGGCTACACCTTC
.	TRBV11-1	once	TRBJ1-3	16	CASSSPATGSGNTIYF	TGTGCCAGCAGCTCACCGGCGACGGGCTCTGGAAACACCATATATTTT
.	TRBV5-1	.	TRBJ1-2	16	CASSLGDGGFNYGYTF	TGCGCCAGCAGCTTGGGGGACGGGGGATTTAACTATGGCTACACCTTC
TRBD1	TRBV9	.	TRBJ1-1	15	CASSPRDRGNTEAFF	TGTGCCAGCAGCCCCCGGGACAGGGGGAACACTGAAGCTTTCTTT
TRBD1	TRBV7-3	.	TRBJ2-1	13	CASSLDRANEQFF	TGTGCCAGCAGCTTAGACAGGGCCAATGAGCAGTTCTTC
TRBD1	TRBV7-2	.	TRBJ1-1	13	CASSLDRVTEAFF	TGTGCCAGCAGCCTCGACAGGGTCACTGAAGCTTTCTTT
.	TRBV7-8	.	TRBJ1-1	13	CASSFYRDTEAFF	TGTGCCAGCAGCTTTTACAGGGACACTGAAGCTTTCTTT
.	TRBV10-1	.	TRBJ2-3	17	CASSESMGGLTTDTQYF	TGCGCCAGCAGTGAGTCCATGGGGGGACTTACCACAGATACGCAGTATTTT
.	TRBV30	.	TRBJ2-2	14	CASKKTGNTGELFF	TGTGCCTCGAAGAAGACAGGAAACACCGGGGAGCTGTTTTTT
.	TRBV7-9	few	TRBJ2-2	16	CASSLRTPSLTGELFF	TGTGCCAGCAGCTTACGAACACCTTCCCTGACCGGGGAGCTGTTTTTT
TRBD2	TRBV7-9	.	TRBJ2-1	16	CASSASAGTYNNEQFF	TGTGCCAGCAGCGCCTCAGCGGGGACGTATAACAATGAGCAGTTCTTC
.	TRBV19	.	TRBJ1-6	13	CASGSSRQSPLHF	TGTGCCAGCGGGTCCAGCCGGCAATCACCCCTCCACTTT
.	TRBV7-8	.	TRBJ1-2	13	CASSLAPGRDYTF	TGTGCCAGCAGCTTAGCGCCGGGGAGGGACTACACCTTC
.	TRBV7-3	.	TRBJ2-3	15	CASSRGGAESDTQYF	TGTGCCAGCAGCCGAGGGGGGGCCGAGTCCGATACGCAGTATTTT